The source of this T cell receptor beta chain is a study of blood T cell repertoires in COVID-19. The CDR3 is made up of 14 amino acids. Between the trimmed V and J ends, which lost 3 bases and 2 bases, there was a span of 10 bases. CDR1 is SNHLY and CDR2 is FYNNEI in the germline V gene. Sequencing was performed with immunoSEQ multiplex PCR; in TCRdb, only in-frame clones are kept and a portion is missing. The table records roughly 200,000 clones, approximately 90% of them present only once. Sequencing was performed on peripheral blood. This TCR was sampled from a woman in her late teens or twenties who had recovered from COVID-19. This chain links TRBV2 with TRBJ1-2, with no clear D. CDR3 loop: CASSDLPGNYGYTF. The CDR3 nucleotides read TGTGCCAGCAGTGACCTCCCGGGAAACTATGGCTACACCTTC.